This record covers a single TCR beta chain. Study processing details: Estimation of nucleated cell counts was performed using reference gene primer amplification. This table comes from immunoSEQ multiplex PCR, and its TCRdb copy is limited to in-frame clones, with some not included. Clone size and V and J calls were adopted from that table, with D and trimming inferred from the DNA. The table records around 89,000 clones, about 88% of them present only once. From germline, CDR1 is SGHVS and CDR2 FNYEAQ. This CDR3 contains 15 residues. Trimming removed 1 base from V and 6 bases from J, with 16 bases in between. This sample was taken from a study of blood T cell repertoires in COVID-19. Study overall: Sites in the United States, Italy and Spain provided acute and convalescent COVID-19 samples. PBMCs, B-cell-depleted T cells, or T cells were the source of the cDNA or gDNA that made up the material.

The J gene is TRBJ2-7, the V gene TRBV7-6; possible D gene TRBD2, 5 bases. Sample: peripheral blood. The clonotype comes from a man between 50 and 59 years old with acute or convalescent COVID-19. The CDR3 loop is CASSLGPTGNSEQYF. The CDR3 DNA reads TGTGCCAGCAGCTTAGGCCCCACGGGAAACTCCGAGCAGTACTTC.